This T cell receptor beta chain stems from a study of T cells in Graves' hyperthyroidism and ophthalmopathy. In this sample, this clonotype turned up many times. From RNA transcripts, TCR beta CDR3 regions were amplified. When the TCR CDR3 underwent first-round RT-PCR, the HTBI primer set was used. TCRdb re-derived calls from the multiplex PCR reads in MiXCR, one entry per CDR3 protein. The sample lists more than 500,000 distinct CDR3 sequences, roughly 14% occurring once. V lost 0 bases, J lost 1 base, and 16 bases lay in between. This CDR3 spans 17 amino acids. The germline V gene has CDR1 SNHLY and CDR2 FYNNEI.

Material: blood. This TCR came from a woman aged 40 to 49 with Graves' ophthalmopathy. The genes are TRBV2 and TRBJ2-7; a weak D match, TRBD2 (6 bases). DNA of the CDR3: TGTGCCAGCAGTGAAGCACGGTTTCCGACTAGTTCCTACGAGCAGTACTTC. It encodes CASSEARFPTSSYEQYF.